This T cell receptor beta chain is drawn from a study of blood T cells in healthy people across ages. Concerning this clonotype: Its antigen remains unidentified.

The CDR3 contains 14 residues. Overall study findings and caveats: Donor CMV status was unknown, possibly confounding expanded clonotype changes.

Alongside a J-beta primer mix, a sample-barcoded 5' primer served in a second PCR lasting about 7 to 11 cycles. A minimum of 2.5 million CDR3-containing paired-end reads was obtained for each sample. Using its own MiXCR run on the 5' RACE reads, TCRdb lists one record per CDR3 protein. The profile shows roughly 1,500,000 distinct CDR3 sequences, 42% of them singletons. The chain employs TRBV21-1 and TRBJ1-1; no DNA check was done on the table's D call, TRBD1. TRBV21-1 is termed a pseudogene. This receptor was taken from a woman aged 18-30 years in good health. Sequenced sample: blood. The CDR3 here is CASKPRSWSTEAFF. DNA for the CDR3: TGTGCCAGCAAACCCCGGTCCTGGAGCACTGAAGCTTTCTTT.